This TCR beta chain was sequenced in a study of OX40 agonist ivuxolimab in advanced cancers. The wider study: Patients were approximately 80% male with ages roughly 23 to 79, mean about 60. Study-level results: In CD8+ T cells, expanded clones were on average more numerous than in CD4+. Some of the nonresponding patients also showed low levels of normalized T-cell clonal expansion.

The method was immunoSEQ multiplex PCR; TCRdb's version includes in-frame clones alone and lacks a portion of them. The sample has 85,000 to 95,000 clones; roughly 89% are singletons. Per the germline V gene, CDR1 is LNHDA and CDR2 is SQIVND (reference sequence). The length of the CDR3 is 17 residues. Trimming at V came to 4 bases and at J to 7 bases, leaving 11 bases not matched to a gene. Remarks on this clone: Its antigen is unknown.

The chain couples TRBV19 to TRBJ1-5; 12 nucleotides line up with TRBD1. The starting material was CD4+ or CD8+ T cells sorted from blood, obtained in a trial of the OX40 agonist ivuxolimab. The source is an adult with an advanced solid tumor such as melanoma, head and neck, liver or kidney cancer. The CDR3 DNA reads TGTGCCAGTAGTAAAACCGGGACAGGGGGCGCGGGGCAGCCCCAGCATTTT. It yields the protein CASSKTGTGGAGQPQHF.